The subject of this entry is one T cell receptor (beta chain). These data belong to a study of blood T cell repertoires in COVID-19. Germline V gene lookup returns CDR1 KGHDR and CDR2 SFDVKD. The CDR3 is 18 amino acids. V lost 4 bases to trimming and J lost 4 bases; unmatched junction nucleotides: 13. Method: immunoSEQ multiplex PCR; TCRdb's copy keeps in-frame clones and lacks some. The sample lists about 310,000 clones; about 91% were seen once. The receptor was isolated from a woman between 18 and 29 years old who had recovered from COVID-19. The sequencing input was PBMCs or T cells enriched from blood (not recorded which). The chain has TRBV24-1 and TRBJ2-2, with 8 positions matching TRBD2. The CDR3 DNA is TGTGCCACCAGTGACCATCCGGGGGCGGGAGGTGGCACCGGGGAGCTGTTTTTT. Residues: CATSDHPGAGGGTGELFF.